A selection of T cell receptor beta chains follows, all from one sample in a study of T cell repertoires in cytomegalovirus infection. TCRdb re-derived calls from the reads in MiXCR, one entry per CDR3 protein. The sample carries a few hundred thousand distinct CDR3 sequences, 40% recorded once. Their antigen targets remain unknown. Specimen: cultured PBMCs, collected from culture after CMV antigen stimulation. The receptors were sampled from a human donor in good health (CMV status not recorded). Some clones in this sample may be carry-over from other donors' samples. CDR3s include the opening cysteine and the closing phenylalanine or tryptophan. A D gene is named only where the DNA matches it firmly. The size entry is marked missing in some rows and otherwise reads once, few, many or a size class.

D gene,J gene,V gene,clone size,CDR3 protein,CDR3 DNA
.,TRBJ2-5,TRBV7-8,.,CASSLARARGMETQYF,TGTGCCAGCAGCTTGGCCAGGGCCCGTGGGATGGAGACCCAGTACTTC
TRBD2,TRBJ2-1,TRBV27,.,CATLAGSGEQFF,TGTGCCACGCTAGCGGGGTCGGGTGAGCAGTTCTTC
TRBD2,TRBJ2-7,TRBV11-2,.,CASSALTSGGGEQYF,TGTGCCAGCAGCGCCCTGACTAGCGGGGGGGGGGAGCAGTACTTC
TRBD1,TRBJ1-5,TRBV6-1,few,CASSERGTGPQPQHF,TGTGCCAGCAGTGAAAGGGGGACAGGGCCTCAGCCCCAGCATTTT
TRBD1,TRBJ2-1,TRBV28,.,CASTDRDRTYNEQFF,TGTGCCAGCACTGACCGGGACAGGACCTACAATGAGCAGTTCTTC
.,TRBJ2-3,TRBV6-4,.,CATSEAAGAGDTQYF,TGTGCCACCTCGGAAGCGGCGGGGGCAGGAGATACGCAGTATTTT
.,TRBJ2-6,TRBV7-2,few,CASSPTGAGIGANVLTF,TGTGCCAGCAGCCCAACCGGGGCAGGGATTGGGGCCAACGTCCTGACTTTC
.,TRBJ1-2,TRBV7-2,many,CASSRDNNYGYTF,TGTGCCAGCAGTCGGGACAATAACTATGGCTACACCTTC
TRBD2,TRBJ2-7,TRBV12-3/TRBV12-4,few,CASSSELGTSGSYEQYF,TGTGCCAGCAGTTCCGAGCTGGGGACTAGCGGATCCTACGAGCAGTACTTC
.,TRBJ2-3,TRBV19,.,CASSIAWDRTDTQYF,TGTGCCAGTAGTATAGCCTGGGACCGCACAGATACGCAGTATTTT
.,TRBJ2-3,TRBV20-1,.,CSARDLRAADTQYF,TGCAGTGCTAGAGATTTAAGGGCCGCAGATACGCAGTATTTT
.,TRBJ1-1,TRBV15,.,CATSRIDDRRDTEAFF,TGTGCCACCAGCAGAATCGACGACCGGAGGGACACTGAAGCTTTCTTT
.,TRBJ1-2,TRBV7-9,.,CASSYLQESYTF,TGTGCCAGCAGCTACCTACAAGAGAGCTACACCTTC
.,TRBJ2-3,TRBV7-2,many,CASSLGLASTDTQYF,TGTGCCAGCAGCTTAGGGCTAGCGAGCACAGATACGCAGTATTTT
.,TRBJ2-5,TRBV2,.,CASTTTRETQYF,TGTGCCAGCACTACAACCCGAGAGACCCAGTACTTC
TRBD2,TRBJ2-1,TRBV6-1,.,CASSRLAGRFEQFF,TGTGCCAGCAGCAGACTAGCGGGAAGGTTTGAGCAGTTCTTC
TRBD1,TRBJ1-1,TRBV5-5,few,CASRLQGSSEAFF,TGTGCCAGCAGGCTACAGGGGAGCTCTGAAGCTTTCTTT
.,TRBJ1-5,TRBV10-2,few,CASSESFGAYGNQPQHF,TGCGCCAGCAGTGAGTCTTTCGGAGCGTATGGCAATCAGCCCCAGCATTTT
TRBD2,TRBJ2-3,TRBV6-1,.,CASSDSVSGTSTDTQYF,TGTGCCAGCAGTGATTCCGTCAGCGGGACCTCCACAGATACGCAGTATTTT
.,TRBJ1-5,TRBV10-3,once,CAISTGYGEQPQHF,TGTGCCATCTCAACAGGGTACGGGGAACAGCCCCAGCATTTT
TRBD2,TRBJ2-1,TRBV6-2/TRBV6-3,.,CASSYRPSGRDNEQFF,TGTGCCAGCAGTTATCGGCCTAGCGGGAGGGACAATGAGCAGTTCTTC
.,TRBJ2-1,TRBV7-2,.,CASSPTLGSYNEQFF,TGTGCCAGCAGCCCTACACTCGGATCCTACAATGAGCAGTTCTTC
TRBD1,TRBJ1-5,TRBV18,.,CASSLTGDQAQPQHF,TGTGCCAGCTCCCTTACAGGGGATCAGGCCCAGCCCCAGCATTTT
.,TRBJ2-7,TRBV20-1,few,CSARTGPAYEQYF,TGCAGTGCTAGAACGGGACCCGCCTACGAGCAGTACTTC
TRBD1,TRBJ1-6,TRBV10-3,.,CASTGGSPLHF,TGTGCCAGTACAGGGGGCTCACCCCTCCACTTT
.,TRBJ2-3,TRBV2,few,CASSGVKGGTDTQYF,TGTGCCAGCAGTGGGGTGAAGGGAGGCACAGATACGCAGTATTTT
.,TRBJ1-5,TRBV6-2/TRBV6-3,.,CASKGPFDQPQHF,TGTGCCTCTAAGGGGCCCTTCGATCAGCCCCAGCATTTT
TRBD1,TRBJ2-3,TRBV20-1,.,CSVPGQLTDTQYF,TGCAGCGTCCCGGGACAGCTAACAGATACGCAGTATTTT
TRBD2,TRBJ2-5,TRBV7-2,few,CASSLAAQAGQETQYF,TGTGCCAGCAGCTTAGCGGCTCAAGCGGGGCAAGAGACCCAGTACTTC
.,TRBJ2-4,TRBV7-2,.,CASSLVGPSGNIQYF,TGTGCCAGCAGCTTAGTTGGTCCTTCGGGAAACATTCAGTACTTC
.,TRBJ2-2,TRBV7-2,.,CASSLALRVEGTGELFF,TGTGCCAGCAGCTTAGCCCTGAGAGTGGAGGGGACCGGGGAGCTGTTTTTT
.,TRBJ1-5,TRBV2,.,CASSARQFQPQHF,TGTGCCAGCAGCGCCCGACAGTTCCAGCCCCAGCATTTT
TRBD1,TRBJ1-4,TRBV15,.,CASNRGTGEKLFF,TGTGCCAGTAACAGGGGAACGGGAGAAAAACTGTTTTTT
.,TRBJ2-4,TRBV20-1,.,CSAKGTGNIQYF,TGCAGTGCTAAAGGCACAGGAAACATTCAGTACTTC
TRBD2,TRBJ2-3,TRBV7-8,few,CASSLVGGLAGFSTDTQYF,TGTGCCAGCAGCTTAGTAGGCGGACTAGCGGGGTTTAGCACAGATACGCAGTATTTT
TRBD2,TRBJ2-1,TRBV4-1,few,CASSHPRNRGGSYNEQFF,TGCGCCAGCAGCCATCCCAGAAATCGGGGGGGCTCCTACAATGAGCAGTTCTTC
TRBD2,TRBJ2-3,TRBV6-2/TRBV6-3,.,CASSPPGRLGWYF,TGTGCCAGCAGTCCGCCCGGGAGGCTGGGTTGGTATTTT
.,TRBJ1-3,TRBV2,few,CASSGLPRQVGDTIYF,TGTGCCAGCAGTGGATTACCTCGACAGGTTGGGGACACCATATATTTT
.,TRBJ2-7,TRBV25-1,.,CASSEWGKSYEQYF,TGTGCCAGCAGTGAATGGGGGAAATCCTACGAGCAGTACTTC
.,TRBJ2-5,TRBV6-2/TRBV6-3,few,CASRRRGPTETQYF,TGTGCCAGCAGGAGGCGGGGGCCTACGGAGACCCAGTACTTC
.,TRBJ2-7,TRBV7-2,few,CASSPRGLSGLYEQYF,TGTGCCAGCAGCCCCAGGGGACTAAGCGGCCTCTACGAGCAGTACTTC
.,TRBJ1-5,TRBV6-6,.,CASSHSSGQKSNQPQHF,TGTGCCAGCAGTCACAGTTCAGGGCAAAAATCAAATCAGCCCCAGCATTTT
TRBD1,TRBJ1-1,TRBV6-1,few,CASSARDRGQTEAFF,TGTGCCAGCAGTGCGCGCGACAGGGGGCAGACTGAAGCTTTCTTT
TRBD2,TRBJ2-7,TRBV27,once,CASSLSFSGGSYEQYF,TGTGCCAGCAGTTTATCCTTCTCGGGGGGGTCCTACGAGCAGTACTTC
TRBD2,TRBJ2-7,TRBV11-3,.,CASSSSGTTTEQYF,TGTGCCAGCAGCTCGTCCGGGACTACGACCGAGCAGTACTTC
TRBD2,TRBJ2-3,TRBV7-4,.,CASSLDGRAPADTQYF,TGTGCCAGCAGCTTAGACGGGAGGGCCCCCGCGGATACGCAGTATTTT
TRBD1,TRBJ1-1,TRBV6-1,.,CASKRGQMNTEAFF,TGTGCCAGTAAGCGGGGACAGATGAACACTGAAGCTTTCTTT
.,TRBJ2-1,TRBV15,.,CATSGGLLNEQFF,TGTGCCACCAGTGGCGGACTCCTTAATGAGCAGTTCTTC
.,TRBJ1-1,TRBV3-1,.,CASSQDYAGRAFF,TGTGCCAGCAGCCAAGATTACGCAGGGCGAGCTTTCTTT
TRBD1,TRBJ2-3,TRBV4-1,.,CASSQENIIGTGVTDTQYF,TGCGCCAGCAGCCAAGAAAATATAATCGGGACAGGGGTCACAGATACGCAGTATTTT
.,TRBJ2-1,TRBV5-1,few,CASSLEVVSRDEQFF,TGCGCCAGCAGCTTGGAAGTTGTGAGTCGGGATGAGCAGTTCTTC
.,TRBJ1-2,TRBV7-2,.,CASSPIAGPGGYTF,TGTGCCAGCAGCCCAATAGCCGGACCCGGGGGCTACACCTTC
TRBD2,TRBJ2-2,TRBV7-2,.,CASSTLAGLAGELFF,TGTGCCAGCAGCACCCTAGCGGGATTGGCCGGGGAGCTGTTTTTT
TRBD2,TRBJ2-3,TRBV11-2,.,CASSLLSSGGLDTQYF,TGTGCCAGCAGCCTCCTGTCTAGCGGGGGCCTCGATACGCAGTATTTT
TRBD1,TRBJ1-2,TRBV27,.,CASSLRTGMGYTF,TGTGCCAGCAGTTTACGGACAGGAATGGGCTACACCTTC
.,TRBJ1-6,TRBV19,few,CASTRGESSYNSPLHF,TGTGCCAGCACGCGGGGGGAGAGCTCCTATAATTCACCCCTCCACTTT
.,TRBJ2-5,TRBV6-5,many,CASSSDRYQETQYF,TGTGCCAGCAGCTCCGACCGCTACCAAGAGACCCAGTACTTC
.,TRBJ2-7,TRBV7-8,many,CASSSRTAHEQYF,TGTGCCAGCAGCTCAAGGACGGCCCACGAGCAGTACTTC